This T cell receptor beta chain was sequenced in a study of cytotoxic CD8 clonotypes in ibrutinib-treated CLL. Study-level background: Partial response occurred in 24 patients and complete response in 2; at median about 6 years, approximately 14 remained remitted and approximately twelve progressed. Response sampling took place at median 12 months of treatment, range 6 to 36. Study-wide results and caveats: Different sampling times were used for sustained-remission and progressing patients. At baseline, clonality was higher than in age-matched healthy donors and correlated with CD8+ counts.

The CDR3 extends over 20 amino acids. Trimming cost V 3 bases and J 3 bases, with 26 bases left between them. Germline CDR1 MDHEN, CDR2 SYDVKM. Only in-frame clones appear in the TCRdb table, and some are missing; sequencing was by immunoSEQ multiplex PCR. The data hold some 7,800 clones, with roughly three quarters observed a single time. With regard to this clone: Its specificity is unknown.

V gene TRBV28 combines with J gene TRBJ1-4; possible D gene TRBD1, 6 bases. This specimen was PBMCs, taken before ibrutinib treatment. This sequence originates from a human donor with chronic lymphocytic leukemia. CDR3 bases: TGTGCCAGCAGTTTCGGGGGCGGGCAATTTACGGGTCCGGCTAATGAAAAACTGTTTTTT. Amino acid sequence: CASSFGGGQFTGPANEKLFF.